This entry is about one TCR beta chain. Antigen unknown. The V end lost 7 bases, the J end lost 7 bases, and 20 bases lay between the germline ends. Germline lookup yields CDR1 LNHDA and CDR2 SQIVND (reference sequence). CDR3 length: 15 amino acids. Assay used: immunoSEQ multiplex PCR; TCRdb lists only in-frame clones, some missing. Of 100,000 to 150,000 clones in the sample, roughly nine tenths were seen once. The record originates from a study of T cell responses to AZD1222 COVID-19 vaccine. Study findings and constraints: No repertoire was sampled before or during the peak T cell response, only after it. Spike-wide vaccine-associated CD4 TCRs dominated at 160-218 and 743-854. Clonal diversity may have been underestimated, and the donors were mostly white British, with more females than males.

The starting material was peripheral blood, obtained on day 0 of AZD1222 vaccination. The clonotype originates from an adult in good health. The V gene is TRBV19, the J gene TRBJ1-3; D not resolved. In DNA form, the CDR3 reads TGTGCCAGTATCCCACCTCTGGACGGCGGGAACACCATATATTTT. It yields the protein CASIPPLDGGNTIYF.